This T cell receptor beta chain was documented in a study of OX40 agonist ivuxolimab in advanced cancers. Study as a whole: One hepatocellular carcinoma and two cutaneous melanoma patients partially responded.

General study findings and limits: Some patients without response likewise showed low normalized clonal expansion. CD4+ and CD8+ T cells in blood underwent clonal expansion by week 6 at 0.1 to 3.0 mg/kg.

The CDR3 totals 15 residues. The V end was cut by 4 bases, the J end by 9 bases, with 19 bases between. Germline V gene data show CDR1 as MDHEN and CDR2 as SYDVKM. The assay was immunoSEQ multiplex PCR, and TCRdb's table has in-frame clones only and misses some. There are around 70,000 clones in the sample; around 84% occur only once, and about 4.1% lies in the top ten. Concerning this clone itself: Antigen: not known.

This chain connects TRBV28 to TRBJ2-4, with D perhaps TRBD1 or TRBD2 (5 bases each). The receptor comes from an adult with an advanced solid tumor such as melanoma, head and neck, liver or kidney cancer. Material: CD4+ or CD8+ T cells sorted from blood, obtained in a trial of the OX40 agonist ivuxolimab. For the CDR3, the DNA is TGTGCCAGCAGTTCACCCGGCTCCAGGGCGGGCATTCAGTACTTC. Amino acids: CASSSPGSRAGIQYF.